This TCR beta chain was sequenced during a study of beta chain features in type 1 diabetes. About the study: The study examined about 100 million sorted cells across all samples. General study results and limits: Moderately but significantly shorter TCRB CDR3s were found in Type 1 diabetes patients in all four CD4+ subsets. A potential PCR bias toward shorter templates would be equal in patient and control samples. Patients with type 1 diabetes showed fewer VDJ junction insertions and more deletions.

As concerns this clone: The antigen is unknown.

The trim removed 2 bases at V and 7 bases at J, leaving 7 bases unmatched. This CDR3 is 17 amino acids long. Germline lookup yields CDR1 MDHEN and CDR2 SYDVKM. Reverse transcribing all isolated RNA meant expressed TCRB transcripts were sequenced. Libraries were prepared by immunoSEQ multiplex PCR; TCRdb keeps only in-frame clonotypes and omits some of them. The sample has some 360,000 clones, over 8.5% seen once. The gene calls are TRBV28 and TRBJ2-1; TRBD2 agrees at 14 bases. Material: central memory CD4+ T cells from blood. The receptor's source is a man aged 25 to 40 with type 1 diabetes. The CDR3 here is CASSLRAGTSGSNEQFF. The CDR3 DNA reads TGTGCCAGCAGTTTAAGGGCCGGGACTAGCGGGAGTAATGAGCAGTTCTTC.